This TCR beta chain was obtained from a study of PD-1 blockade in classical Hodgkin lymphoma. Autologous stem cell transplantation was followed by relapse in every patient, and brentuximab vedotin exposure varied. Germline CDR1 is GTSNPN and CDR2 is SVGIG (reference sequence). The CDR3 contains 12 residues. Trimming stripped 0 bases from V and 6 bases from J, with 8 bases between. Method: immunoSEQ multiplex PCR; TCRdb's copy keeps in-frame clones and lacks some. This sample carries roughly 7,000 clones, 80% to 90% of them seen once, and the ten largest clones take about 33%. The rearrangement joins TRBV30 to TRBJ1-1, with D hard to call. This material consisted of peripheral blood mononuclear cells (PBMCs), taken at baseline. This TCR was sampled from a human donor with classical Hodgkin lymphoma. The CDR3 DNA follows: TGTGCCTGGAGTGTACTTGACCCTGAAGCTTTCTTT. It yields the protein CAWSVLDPEAFF.